The T cell receptor (beta chain) under discussion was sequenced for a study of T-cell memory formation after mild COVID-19 (TCRdb year 2021). Concerning the study at large: Most TCR sequence clusters were specific to one of the two donors. In a couple of donors, T-cell clones that expanded and contracted after mild COVID-19 were tracked by sequencing TCRalpha and TCRbeta repertoires over time. The cohort was made up of two young adult volunteers, one female and one male, who were previously healthy. Broad study findings and their caveats: The detection of some responding clones in pre-infection memory suggests that pre-existing cross-reactive memory T cells joined the SARS-CoV-2 response. SARS-CoV-2 specificity of the second-wave clones peaking on day 37 was not confirmed. From day 15 to 85, contracting clones showed balanced CD4/CD8 phenotypes, whereas a second wave of clones that expanded from day 15 to 37 leaned towards CD4+. The study covered only a couple of mild cases, and larger cohorts including severe cases with pre-infection samples were considered necessary. Contracting CD4+ clones appeared mostly in the CM and EM memory subsets, whereas CD8+ clones were enriched in EMRA.

Ficoll-Paque density gradient centrifugation was used to isolate PBMCs. Sequencing relied on an Illumina NovaSeq 6000. TCRalpha and TCRbeta cDNA libraries were built by 5'RACE with constant-segment primers, adding sample barcodes and unique molecular identifiers. Trizol reagent was used to extract RNA from every sample. The libraries were amplified in two PCR steps, and the second step added a second sample barcode and Illumina TruSeq adapters. Sequencing of libraries was performed on an Illumina NovaSeq with 2 x 150 bp paired-end reads. The study's own analysis went as follows. With migec v1.2.7, reads were demultiplexed and then collapsed into UMI-guided consensus sequences. Using mixcr v2.1.11, UMI consensuses were aligned to TRA and TRB V and J templates and then assembled into clonotypes. A clonotype was counted as expanded or contracted only when both edgeR and NoisET called the clonotype significant, with the noise models trained on biological replicates. For edgeR calls, a false discovery rate-adjusted p below 0.01 and a log2 fold-change threshold of 1 were applied. As an exploratory analysis of dynamics, PCA with hierarchical clustering was applied to max-normalized trajectories of the 1000 most abundant clonotypes. Each responding clone was given a CD4 or CD8 phenotype based on the CD4+ and CD8+ repertoires, which had been sequenced separately. TCRdb took the public reads, trimmed them with fastp at Q25, ran MiXCR for clone calling and kept in-frame beta chains. All rows with the same CDR3 protein become a single entry with the most common DNA and genes. These V and J calls rely on TCRdb rather than the paper's analysis. In this sample the table shows approximately 500,000 distinct CDR3 sequences, around 25% of which occur a single time. The top ten hold around an eighth of the sample.

This clonotype was picked up many times. What this receptor recognizes is not known. Base qualities were left out, and no much larger clone turns up one base away. Inclusive of the bounding cysteine and phenylalanine, the CDR3 is 15 residues long. CDR3 DNA is the only sequence kept; it has 45 bases, read in frame from the first base. The germline V gene yields SGDLS for CDR1 and YYNGEE for CDR2. Trimming leaves V shorter by 3 bases and J shorter by 4 bases, with the junction holding 6 bases beyond the gene matches. Sequenced: PBMCs or a T cell subset sorted from them (not recorded which). The chain uses TRBV9 and TRBJ2-5, with TRBD2 matching 10 junction bases. This receptor was obtained from an adult woman who had mild COVID-19 (a few samples of this study predate the infection). The sample titles of this study are shuffled in the database, so cell type and time point are left out; the donor was told from shared clones. The nucleotides are TGTGCCAGCAGCGCAAGCGGGGGGGCGGGAGAGACCCAGTACTTC. Translated, this is CASSASGGAGETQYF.